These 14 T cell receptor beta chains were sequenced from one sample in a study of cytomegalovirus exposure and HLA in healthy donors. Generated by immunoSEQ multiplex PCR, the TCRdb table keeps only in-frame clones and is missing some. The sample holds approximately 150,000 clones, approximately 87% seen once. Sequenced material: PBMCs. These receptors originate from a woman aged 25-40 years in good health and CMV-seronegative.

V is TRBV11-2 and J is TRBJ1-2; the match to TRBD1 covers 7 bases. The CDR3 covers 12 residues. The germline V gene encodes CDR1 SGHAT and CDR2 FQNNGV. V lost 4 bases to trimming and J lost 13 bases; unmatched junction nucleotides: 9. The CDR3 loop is CASSSFDRVSTF. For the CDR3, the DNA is TGTGCCAGCAGCTCCTTCGACAGGGTCTCCACCTTC. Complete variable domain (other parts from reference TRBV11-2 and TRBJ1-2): EAGVAQSPRYKIIEKRQSVAFWCNPISGHATLYWYQQILGQGPKLLIQFQNNGVVDDSQLPKDRFSAERLKGVDSTLKIQPAKLEDSAVYLCASSSFDRVSTFGSGTRLTVV.

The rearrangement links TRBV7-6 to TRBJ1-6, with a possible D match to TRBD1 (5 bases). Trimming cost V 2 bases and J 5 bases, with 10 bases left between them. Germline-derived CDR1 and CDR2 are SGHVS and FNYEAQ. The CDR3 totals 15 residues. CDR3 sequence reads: CASSLLSGNNSPLHF. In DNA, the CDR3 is TGTGCCAGCAGCTTATTGTCAGGGAATAATTCACCCCTCCACTTT.

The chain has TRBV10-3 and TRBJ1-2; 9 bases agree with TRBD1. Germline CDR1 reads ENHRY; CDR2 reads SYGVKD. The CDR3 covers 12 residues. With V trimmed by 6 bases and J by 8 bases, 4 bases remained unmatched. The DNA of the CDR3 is TGTGCCATCAGACAGGGGGCGAGCGGCTACACCTTC. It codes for CAIRQGASGYTF.

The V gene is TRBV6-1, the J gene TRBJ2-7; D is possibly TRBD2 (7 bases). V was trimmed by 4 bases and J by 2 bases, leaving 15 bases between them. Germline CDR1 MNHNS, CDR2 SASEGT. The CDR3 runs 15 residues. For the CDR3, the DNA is TGTGCCAGCAGTGCGCTACGGGGGGCCACCTACGAGCAGTACTTC. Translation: CASSALRGATYEQYF.

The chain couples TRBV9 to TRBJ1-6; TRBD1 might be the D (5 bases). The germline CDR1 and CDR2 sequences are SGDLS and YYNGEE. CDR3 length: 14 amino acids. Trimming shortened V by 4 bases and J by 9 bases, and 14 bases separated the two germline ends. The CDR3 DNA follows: TGTGCCAGCAGCCCCGGCAGGGCCCGTTCACCCCTCCACTTT. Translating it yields CASSPGRARSPLHF.

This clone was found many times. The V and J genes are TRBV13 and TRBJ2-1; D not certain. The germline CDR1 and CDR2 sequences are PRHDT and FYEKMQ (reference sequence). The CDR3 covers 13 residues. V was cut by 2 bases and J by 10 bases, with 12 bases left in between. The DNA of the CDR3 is TGTGCCAGCAGCTTAACAGCCAGCTGGGAGCAGTTCTTC. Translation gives CASSLTASWEQFF. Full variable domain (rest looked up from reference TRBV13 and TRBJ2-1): AAGVIQSPRHLIKEKRETATLKCYPIPRHDTVYWYQQGPGQDPQFLISFYEKMQSDKGSIPDRFSAQQFSDYHSELNMSSLELGDSALYFCASSLTASWEQFFGPGTRLTVL.

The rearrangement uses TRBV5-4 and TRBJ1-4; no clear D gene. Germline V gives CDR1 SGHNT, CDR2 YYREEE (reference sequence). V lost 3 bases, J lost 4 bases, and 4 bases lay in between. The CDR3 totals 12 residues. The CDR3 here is CASSWLNEKLFF. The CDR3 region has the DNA TGTGCCAGCAGCTGGCTTAATGAAAAACTGTTTTTT.

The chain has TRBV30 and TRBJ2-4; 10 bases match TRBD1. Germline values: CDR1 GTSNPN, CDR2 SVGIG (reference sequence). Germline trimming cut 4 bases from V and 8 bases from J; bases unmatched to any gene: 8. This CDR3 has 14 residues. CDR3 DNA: TGTGCCTGGAACTCGGGACAGGGGTCACACATTCAGTACTTC. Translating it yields CAWNSGQGSHIQYF.

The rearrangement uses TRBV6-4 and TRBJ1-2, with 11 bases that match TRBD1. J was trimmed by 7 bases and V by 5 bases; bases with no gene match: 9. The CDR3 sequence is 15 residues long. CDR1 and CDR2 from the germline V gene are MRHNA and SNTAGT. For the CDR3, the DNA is TGTGCCAGCAGTTCTGAGGGACAGGGGGTAATTGGCTACACCTTC. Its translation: CASSSEGQGVIGYTF.

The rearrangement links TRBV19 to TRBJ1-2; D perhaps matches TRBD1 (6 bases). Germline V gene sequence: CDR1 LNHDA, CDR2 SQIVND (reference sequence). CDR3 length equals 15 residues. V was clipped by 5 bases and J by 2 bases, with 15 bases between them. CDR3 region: CASSPRTAQNYGYTF. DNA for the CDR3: TGTGCCAGTAGTCCCCGGACAGCCCAAAACTATGGCTACACCTTC. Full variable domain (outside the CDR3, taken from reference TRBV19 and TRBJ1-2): DGGITQSPKYLFRKEGQNVTLSCEQNLNHDAMYWYRQDPGQGLRLIYYSQIVNDFQKGDIAEGYSVSREKKESFPLTVTSAQKNPTAFYLCASSPRTAQNYGYTFGSGTRLTVV.

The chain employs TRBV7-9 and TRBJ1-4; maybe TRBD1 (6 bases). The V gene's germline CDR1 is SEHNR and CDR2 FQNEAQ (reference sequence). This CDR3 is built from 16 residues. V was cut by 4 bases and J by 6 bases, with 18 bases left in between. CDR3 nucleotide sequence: TGTGCCAGCAGCTCAGCCCCGAGATACAGGGATGAAAAACTGTTTTTT. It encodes CASSSAPRYRDEKLFF.

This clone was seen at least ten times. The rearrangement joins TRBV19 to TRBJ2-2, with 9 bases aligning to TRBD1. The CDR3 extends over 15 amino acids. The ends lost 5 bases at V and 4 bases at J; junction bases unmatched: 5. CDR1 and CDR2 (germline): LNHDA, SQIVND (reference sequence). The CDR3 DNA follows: TGTGCCAGTAGTCTACAGGGGGCATCCACCGGGGAGCTGTTTTTT. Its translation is CASSLQGASTGELFF.

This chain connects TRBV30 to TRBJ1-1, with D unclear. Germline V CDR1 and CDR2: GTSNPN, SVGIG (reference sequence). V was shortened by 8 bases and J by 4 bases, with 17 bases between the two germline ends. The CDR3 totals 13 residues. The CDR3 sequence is CAGVRRAPTEAFF. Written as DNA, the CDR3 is TGTGCCGGAGTCCGGAGGGCCCCCACTGAAGCTTTCTTT.

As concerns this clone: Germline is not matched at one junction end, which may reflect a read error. The CDR3 DNA reads TGTGCTAGCAGCTCGTTCCCGGGACTAGCGGGGGTGAACAACTCCTACAATGAGCAGTTCTTC. Translation: CASSSFPGLAGVNNSYNEQFF. The gene calls are TRBV7-7 and TRBJ2-1, with 14 bases aligning to TRBD2. This CDR3 spans 21 amino acids. Germline values: CDR1 SSHAT, CDR2 FNYEAQ (reference sequence).